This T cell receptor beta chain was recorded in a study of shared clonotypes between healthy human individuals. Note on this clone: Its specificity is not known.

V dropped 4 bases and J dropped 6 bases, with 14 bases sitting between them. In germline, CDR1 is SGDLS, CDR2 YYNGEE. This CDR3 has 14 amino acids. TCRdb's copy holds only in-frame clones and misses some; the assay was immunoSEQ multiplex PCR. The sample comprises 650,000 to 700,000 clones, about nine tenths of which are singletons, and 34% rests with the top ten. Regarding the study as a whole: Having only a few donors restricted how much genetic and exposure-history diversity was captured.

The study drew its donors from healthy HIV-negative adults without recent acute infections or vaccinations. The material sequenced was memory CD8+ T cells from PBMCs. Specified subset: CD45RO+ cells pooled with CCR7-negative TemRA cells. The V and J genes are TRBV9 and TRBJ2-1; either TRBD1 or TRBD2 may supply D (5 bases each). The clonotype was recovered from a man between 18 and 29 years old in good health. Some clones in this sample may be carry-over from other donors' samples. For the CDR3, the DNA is TGTGCCAGCAGCCCCGGACCGGGGACCAATGAGCAGTTCTTC. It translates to CASSPGPGTNEQFF. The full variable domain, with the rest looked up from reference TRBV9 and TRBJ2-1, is DSGVTQTPKHLITATGQRVTLRCSPRSGDLSVYWYQQSLDQGLQFLIQYYNGEERAKGNILERFSAQQFPDLHSELNLSSLELGDSALYFCASSPGPGTNEQFFGPGTRLTVL.